Reported below is one T cell receptor (beta chain). The V gene end was trimmed by 10 bases and the J gene end by 3 bases; junction bases not matched to a gene: 7. Looked up from germline, CDR1 is SGHDT and CDR2 is YYEEEE. The CDR3 sequence is 13 residues long. These data come from a study of blood T cell repertoires in COVID-19. About the research overall: The origin of the acute and convalescent COVID-19 samples was the United States, Italy and Spain.

Assay used: immunoSEQ multiplex PCR; TCRdb lists only in-frame clones, some missing. The sample contains about 140,000 clones, roughly 80% of which appear only once. The rearrangement links TRBV5-6 to TRBJ1-2, with 9 positions matching TRBD1. Material: peripheral blood. The clonotype was recovered from a man in his fifties or sixties with acute or convalescent COVID-19. The CDR3 reads CALGQGGDYGYTF. CDR3 nucleotides: TGTGCCCTGGGACAGGGTGGGGACTATGGCTACACCTTC. The full variable domain, rest sourced from reference TRBV5-6 and TRBJ1-2, is DAGVTQSPTHLIKTRGQQVTLRCSPKSGHDTVSWYQQALGQGPQFIFQYYEEEERQRGNFPDRFSGHQFPNYSSELNVNALLLGDSALYLCALGQGGDYGYTFGSGTRLTVV.